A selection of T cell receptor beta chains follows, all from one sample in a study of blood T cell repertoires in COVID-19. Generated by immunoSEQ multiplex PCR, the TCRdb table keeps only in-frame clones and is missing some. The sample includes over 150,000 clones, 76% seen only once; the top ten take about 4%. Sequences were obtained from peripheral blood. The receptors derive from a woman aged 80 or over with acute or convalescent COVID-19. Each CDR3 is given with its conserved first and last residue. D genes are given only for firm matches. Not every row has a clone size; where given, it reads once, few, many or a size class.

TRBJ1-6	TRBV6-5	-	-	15	TGTGCCAGCAGTTCTCGCCTTGGAGGTGGTTCACCCCTCCACTTT	CASSSRLGGGSPLHF
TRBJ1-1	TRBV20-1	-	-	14	TGCAGTGCTAGTTACGGGGGAATGAACACTGAAGCTTTCTTT	CSASYGGMNTEAFF
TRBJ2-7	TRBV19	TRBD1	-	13	TGTGCCAGTAGTATGGGTCAGGGGGCCGAGCAGTACTTC	CASSMGQGAEQYF
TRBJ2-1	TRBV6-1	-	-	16	TGTGCCAGCAGTGATCAGGGGGGTGACCCCTACAATGAGCAGTTCTTC	CASSDQGGDPYNEQFF
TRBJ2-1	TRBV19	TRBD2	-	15	TGTGCCAGTAGTATTGGACTAGCGGAATACAATGAGCAGTTCTTC	CASSIGLAEYNEQFF
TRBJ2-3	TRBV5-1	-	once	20	TGCGCCAGCAGCCGGCCCCCAGGGGGCACAGCGGGACCAAGCACAGATACGCAGTATTTT	CASSRPPGGTAGPSTDTQYF
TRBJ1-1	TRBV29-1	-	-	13	TGCAGCGTTGTCAACAGGGAGAACACTGAAGCTTTCTTT	CSVVNRENTEAFF
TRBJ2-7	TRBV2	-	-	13	TGTGCCAGCAGTGAGACGGACAGATACGAGCAGTACTTC	CASSETDRYEQYF
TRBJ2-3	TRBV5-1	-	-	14	TGCGCCAGCAGCTTGGAGGAGGGGGCACATACGCAGTATTTT	CASSLEEGAHTQYF
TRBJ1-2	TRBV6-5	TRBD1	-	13	TGTGCCAGCAGTTACGACAGGGCCTATGGCTACACCTTC	CASSYDRAYGYTF
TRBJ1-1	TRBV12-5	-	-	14	TGTGCTAGTCTCGCAGGGAGGTTCTACACTGAAGCTTTCTTT	CASLAGRFYTEAFF
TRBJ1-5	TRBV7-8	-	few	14	TGTGCCAGCAGCTTAGCCGGGACACCTGGGCCCCAGCATTTT	CASSLAGTPGPQHF
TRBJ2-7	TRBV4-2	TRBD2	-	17	TGTGCCAGCAGCCAAGACGGGACTAGCGGGGGGGCCTACGAGCAGTACTTC	CASSQDGTSGGAYEQYF
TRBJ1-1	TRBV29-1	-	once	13	TGCAGCGTTCAACAACAGACAGGCACTGAAGCTTTCTTT	CSVQQQTGTEAFF
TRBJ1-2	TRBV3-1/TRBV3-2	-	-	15	TGTGCCAGCAGCCAAGATCGTGGCAGGGGTTATGGCTACACCTTC	CASSQDRGRGYGYTF
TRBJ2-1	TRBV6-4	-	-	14	TGTGCCAGCAGTGACTTGCCCGGGGACAATGAGCAGTTCTTC	CASSDLPGDNEQFF
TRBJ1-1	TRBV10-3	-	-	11	TGTGCCGCTGGAGAGGGCCTTGAAGCTTTCTTT	CAAGEGLEAFF
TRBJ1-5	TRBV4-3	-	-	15	TGCGCCAGCAGCCAAGGGGCAGCCAGCAATCAGCCCCAGCATTTT	CASSQGAASNQPQHF
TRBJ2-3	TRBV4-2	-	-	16	TGTGCCAGCAGCCAAGATGGGCGGGGTAGCACAGATACGCAGTATTTT	CASSQDGRGSTDTQYF
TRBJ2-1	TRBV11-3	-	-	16	TGTGCCAGCAGCTTAGTCTCAGGGGCATTATACAATGAGCAGTTCTTC	CASSLVSGALYNEQFF
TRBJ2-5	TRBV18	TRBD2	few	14	TGTGCCAGCTCACGGCTAGCGGGGATGGAGACCCAGTACTTC	CASSRLAGMETQYF
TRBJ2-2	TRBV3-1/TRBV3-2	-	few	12	TGTGCCAGCAGCCACAGCACCGGGGAGCTGTTTTTT	CASSHSTGELFF
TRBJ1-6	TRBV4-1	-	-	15	TGCGCCAGCAGCCAGGGGGATGGCAGGGGTTCACCCCTCCACTTT	CASSQGDGRGSPLHF
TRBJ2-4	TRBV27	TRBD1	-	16	TGTGCCAGCAGTCCTTTTTCAGGGGGCGCCAAAAACATTCAGTACTTC	CASSPFSGGAKNIQYF